This TCR beta chain was captured in a study of blood T cell repertoires in COVID-19. Repertoires were generated with immunoSEQ multiplex PCR, while TCRdb's copy carries only in-frame clones and drops some. Of about 55,000 clones listed, 82% are singletons. This CDR3 has 17 residues. CDR1 and CDR2 from the germline V gene are LNHDA and SQIVND (reference sequence). The V and J ends lost 5 bases and 0 bases, in that order; junction bases with no gene match: 12. The TCR originated in a man older than 75 with COVID-19, enrolled during active disease. The rearrangement uses TRBV19 and TRBJ1-1; 7 bases agree with TRBD1. Sample: peripheral blood. In DNA, the CDR3 is TGTGCCAGTAGTCGGACAGGAAATGGGATTATGAACACTGAAGCTTTCTTT. Its translation is CASSRTGNGIMNTEAFF.